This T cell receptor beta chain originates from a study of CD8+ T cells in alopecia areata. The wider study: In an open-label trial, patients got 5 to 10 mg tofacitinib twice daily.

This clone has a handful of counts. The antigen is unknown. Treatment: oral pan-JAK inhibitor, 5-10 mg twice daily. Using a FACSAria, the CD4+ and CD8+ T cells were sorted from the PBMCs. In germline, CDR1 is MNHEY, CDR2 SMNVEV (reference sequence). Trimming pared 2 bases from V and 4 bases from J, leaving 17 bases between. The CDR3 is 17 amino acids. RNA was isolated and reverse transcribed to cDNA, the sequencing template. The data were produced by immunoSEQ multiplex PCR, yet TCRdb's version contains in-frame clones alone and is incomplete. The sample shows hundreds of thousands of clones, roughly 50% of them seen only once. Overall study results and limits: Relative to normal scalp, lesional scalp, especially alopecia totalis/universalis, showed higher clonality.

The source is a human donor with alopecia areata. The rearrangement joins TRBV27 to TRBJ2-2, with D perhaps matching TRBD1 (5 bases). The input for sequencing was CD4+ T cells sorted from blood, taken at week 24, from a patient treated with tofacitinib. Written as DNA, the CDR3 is TGTGCCAGCAGTTTAGGGCAGGGTCGACATCTCACCGGGGAGCTGTTTTTT. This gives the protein CASSLGQGRHLTGELFF.